This T cell receptor beta chain was retrieved from a study of CD8+CD57+ T cells in acquired aplastic anemia. Study-wide points: There were over 25 CD8+ CDR3 sequences that occurred in both patients and controls.

Worth noting for this clonotype: Its antigen is unknown.

Genomic DNA acted as the template from which TCR beta VDJ combination and CDR3 sequence profiling were carried out. A single record per CDR3 protein comes from TCRdb applying MiXCR to the reads. The profile shows fewer than 250,000 distinct CDR3 sequences, about 53% of them singletons. The CDR3 sequence is 14 residues long. Trimming stripped 6 bases from V and 5 bases from J, with 17 bases between. The sample was sorted CD4+, CD8+, or CD8+CD57+ T cells (not recorded which) from PBMCs. The chain joins TRBV12-3 or TRBV12-4 to TRBJ2-7; perhaps TRBD2 as D (7 bases). This sequence originates from a human donor in good health, serving as a control. The CDR3 DNA reads as TGTGCCAGCAGACGAGGGGGGGCCTCGAACGAGCAGTACTTC. Its translation is CASRRGGASNEQYF.